This T cell receptor (beta chain) was sequenced for a study of CD8 T cells in ankylosing spondylitis. In regard to this clonotype: The antigen is unknown.

The CDR3 has 14 residues. CDR1 and CDR2 (germline): SQVTM, ANQGSEA. Between the trimmed V and J ends, which lost 3 bases and 5 bases, there was a span of 16 bases. TCRdb recomputed calls from the 5' RACE reads with MiXCR, one row per CDR3 protein. The sample shows about 450,000 distinct CDR3 sequences, roughly 27% of them seen only once. Findings of the study overall: What seemed typical of ankylosing spondylitis blood was a TCR beta motif built from 7 or 8 highly homologous variants.

The chain has TRBV29-1 and TRBJ2-5; possibly TRBD1 for D (6 bases). Sequencing was done on a sample of blood, either unsorted or a sorted T cell fraction (not recorded which). The TCR comes from a male donor with ankylosing spondylitis. CDR3 region: CSVEGTRGAETQYF. DNA of the CDR3: TGCAGCGTTGAGGGGACACGGGGAGCTGAGACCCAGTACTTC.